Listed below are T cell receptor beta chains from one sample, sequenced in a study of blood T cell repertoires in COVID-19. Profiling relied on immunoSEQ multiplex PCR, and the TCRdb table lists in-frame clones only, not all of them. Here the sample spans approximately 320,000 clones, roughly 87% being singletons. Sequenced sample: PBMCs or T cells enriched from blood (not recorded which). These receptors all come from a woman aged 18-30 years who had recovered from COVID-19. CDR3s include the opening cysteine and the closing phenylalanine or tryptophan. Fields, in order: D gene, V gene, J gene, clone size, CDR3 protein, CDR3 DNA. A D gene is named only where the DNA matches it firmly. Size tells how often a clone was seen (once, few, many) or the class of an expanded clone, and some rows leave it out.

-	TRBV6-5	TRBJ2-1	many	CASSYSRSPHEQFF	TGTGCCAGCAGTTACTCGAGGAGTCCCCATGAGCAGTTCTTC
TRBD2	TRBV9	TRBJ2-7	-	CASSVGGSSYEQYF	TGTGCCAGCAGCGTAGGCGGGAGCTCCTACGAGCAGTACTTC
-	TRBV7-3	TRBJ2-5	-	CASSAHAGAGETQYF	TGTGCCAGCAGCGCCCACGCAGGGGCTGGGGAGACCCAGTACTTC
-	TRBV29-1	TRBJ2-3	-	CSAENGGTDTQYF	TGCAGCGCTGAAAACGGGGGAACAGATACGCAGTATTTT
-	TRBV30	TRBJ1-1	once	CAWSSGMMSTEAFF	TGTGCCTGGAGTAGCGGGATGATGAGCACTGAAGCTTTCTTT
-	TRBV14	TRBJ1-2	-	CASSQGRFSGGTF	TGTGCCAGCAGCCAAGGTCGATTTAGCGGGGGTACCTTC
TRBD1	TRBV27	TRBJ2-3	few	CASSPDTGTAFTDTQYF	TGTGCCAGCAGTCCAGATACCGGGACAGCCTTCACAGATACGCAGTATTTT
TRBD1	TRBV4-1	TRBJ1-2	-	CASSQDRRGQGGYGYTF	TGCGCCAGCAGCCAAGATCGGCGGGGACAGGGGGGCTATGGCTACACCTTC
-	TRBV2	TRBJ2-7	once	CASSAQGEQYF	TGTGCCAGCAGTGCGCAGGGCGAGCAGTACTTC
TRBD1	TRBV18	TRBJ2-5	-	CASSPGQGIQETQYF	TGTGCCAGCTCTCCGGGACAGGGGATCCAAGAGACCCAGTACTTC